The 2 T cell receptor beta chains in this list originate from one sample, sequenced in a study of T cell responses to AZD1222 COVID-19 vaccine. Method: immunoSEQ multiplex PCR; TCRdb's copy keeps in-frame clones and lacks some. Here the sample spans more than 100,000 clones, about nine tenths being singletons. The starting material was peripheral blood, obtained on day 0 of AZD1222 vaccination. These TCRs come from an adult in good health.

The DNA of the CDR3 is TGTGCCTGGAGTGTACTAGGTACGCAGTATTTT. This translates into CAWSVLGTQYF. The chain employs TRBV30 and TRBJ2-3, with D perhaps matching TRBD2 (5 bases). The CDR3 runs 11 residues. Trimming removed 0 bases from V and 8 bases from J, with 6 bases in between. The V gene's germline CDR1 is GTSNPN and CDR2 SVGIG (reference sequence).

V gene TRBV7-2 combines with J gene TRBJ2-1; 9 nucleotides agree with TRBD1. V gave up 5 bases and J gave up 1 base; unmatched junction bases: 3. The CDR3 runs to 15 residues. Per germline, CDR1 SGHTA and CDR2 FQGNSA. CDR3 sequence (DNA): TGTGCCAGCAGCCCGGACAGGGGTTCCTACAATGAGCAGTTCTTC. It yields the protein CASSPDRGSYNEQFF.